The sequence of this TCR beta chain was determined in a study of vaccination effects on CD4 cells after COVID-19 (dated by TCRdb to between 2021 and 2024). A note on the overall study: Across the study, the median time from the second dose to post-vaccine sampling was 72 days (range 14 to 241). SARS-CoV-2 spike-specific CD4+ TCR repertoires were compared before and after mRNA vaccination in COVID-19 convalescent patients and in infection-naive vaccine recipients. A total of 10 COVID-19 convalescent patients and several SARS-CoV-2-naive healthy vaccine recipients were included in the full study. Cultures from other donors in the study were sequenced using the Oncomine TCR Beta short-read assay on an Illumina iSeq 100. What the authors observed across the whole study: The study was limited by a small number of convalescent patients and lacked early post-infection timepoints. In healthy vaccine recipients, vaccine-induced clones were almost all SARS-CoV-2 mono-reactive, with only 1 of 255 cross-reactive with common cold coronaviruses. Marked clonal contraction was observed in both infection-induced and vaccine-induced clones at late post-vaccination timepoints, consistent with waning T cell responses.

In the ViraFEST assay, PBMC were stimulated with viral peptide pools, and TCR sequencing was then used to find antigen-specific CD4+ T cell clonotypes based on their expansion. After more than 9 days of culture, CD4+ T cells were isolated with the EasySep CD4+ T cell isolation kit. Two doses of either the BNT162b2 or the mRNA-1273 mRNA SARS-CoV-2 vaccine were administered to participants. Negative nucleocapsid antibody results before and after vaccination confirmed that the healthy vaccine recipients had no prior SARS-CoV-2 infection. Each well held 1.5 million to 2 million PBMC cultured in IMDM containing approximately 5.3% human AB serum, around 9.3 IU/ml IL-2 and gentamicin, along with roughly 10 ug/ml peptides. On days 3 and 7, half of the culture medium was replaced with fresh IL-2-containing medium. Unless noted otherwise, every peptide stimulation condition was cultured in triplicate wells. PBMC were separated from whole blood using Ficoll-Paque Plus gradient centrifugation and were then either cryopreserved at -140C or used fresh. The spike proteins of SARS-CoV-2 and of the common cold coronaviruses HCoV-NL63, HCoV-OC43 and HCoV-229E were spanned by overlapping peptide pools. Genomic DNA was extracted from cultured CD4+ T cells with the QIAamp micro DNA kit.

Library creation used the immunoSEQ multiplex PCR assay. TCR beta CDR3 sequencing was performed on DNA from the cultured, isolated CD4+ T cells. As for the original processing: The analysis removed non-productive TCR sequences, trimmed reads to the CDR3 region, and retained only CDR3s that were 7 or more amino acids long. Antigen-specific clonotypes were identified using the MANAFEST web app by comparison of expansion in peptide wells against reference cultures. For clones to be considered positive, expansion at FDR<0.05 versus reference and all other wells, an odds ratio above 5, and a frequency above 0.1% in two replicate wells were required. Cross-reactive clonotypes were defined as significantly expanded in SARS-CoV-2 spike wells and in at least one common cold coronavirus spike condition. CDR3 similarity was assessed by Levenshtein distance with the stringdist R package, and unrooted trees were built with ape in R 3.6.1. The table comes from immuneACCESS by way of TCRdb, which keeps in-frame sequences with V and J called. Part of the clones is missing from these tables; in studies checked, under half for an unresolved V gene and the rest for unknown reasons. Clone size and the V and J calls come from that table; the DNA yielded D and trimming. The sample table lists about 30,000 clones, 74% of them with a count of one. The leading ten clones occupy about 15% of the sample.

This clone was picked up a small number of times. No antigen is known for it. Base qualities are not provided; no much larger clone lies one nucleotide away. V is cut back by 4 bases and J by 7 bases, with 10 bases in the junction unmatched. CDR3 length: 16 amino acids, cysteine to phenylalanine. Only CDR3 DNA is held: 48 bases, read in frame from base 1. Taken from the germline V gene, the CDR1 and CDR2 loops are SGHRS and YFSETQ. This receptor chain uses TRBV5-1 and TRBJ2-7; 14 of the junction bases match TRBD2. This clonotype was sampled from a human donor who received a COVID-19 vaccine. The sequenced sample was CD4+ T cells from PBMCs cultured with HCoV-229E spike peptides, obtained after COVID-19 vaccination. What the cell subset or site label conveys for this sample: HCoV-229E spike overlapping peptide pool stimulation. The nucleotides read TGCGCCAGCAGCCTAGCCGGGACTAGCGGGAGAGGTGAGCAGTACTTC. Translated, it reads CASSLAGTSGRGEQYF.